This TCR beta chain comes out of a study of T cells in women clearing cervical HPV infection. Study summary: Controls gave blood once infection was undetectable; cases at lesion identification. Study-wide results and limits: Richness plus V gene abundances separated cases from controls with AUC roughly 0.88.

Average input was about 1,200 ng genomic DNA for immunoSEQ TCR beta CDR3 amplification. Data came from immunoSEQ multiplex PCR; TCRdb stores just in-frame clones and leaves some out. This table holds 30,000 to 45,000 clones. Notes on this clone: Its antigen remains unknown.

The specimen sequenced was blood buffy coat. The sequence was obtained from a woman between 18 and 70 years old with a cervical HPV16 infection that either progressed to CIN3+ or cleared (not recorded which).

CDR3 in amino acids: CASSLGQGASNQPQHF. CDR3 DNA, as far as it was read: TGCGCCAGCAGCCTAGGACAGGGGGCAAGCAATCAGCCC. The chain carries TRBV5-1 and TRBJ1-5; TRBD1 matches at 11 bases. With the read ending 3 residues before the CDR3 end, the germline J gene is used to fill in that end. Per the germline V gene, CDR1 is SGHRS and CDR2 is YFSETQ. This CDR3 has 16 amino acids. With V trimmed by 4 bases and J by 1 base, 4 bases remained unmatched.